Presented here are 24 T cell receptor beta chains from one specimen sequenced in a study of preoperative IRX-2 immunotherapy in early breast cancer. The data were produced by immunoSEQ multiplex PCR, yet TCRdb's version contains in-frame clones alone and is incomplete. The sample holds around 95,000 clones, 86% seen once. The treatment denotes: preoperative locoregional IRX-2 cytokine immunotherapy. Sequencing used tumor tissue, obtained after IRX-2 immunotherapy. These TCRs come from a human donor with breast cancer.

The chain couples TRBV19 to TRBJ2-7, with 8 positions matching TRBD1. The CDR3 loop spans 15 amino acids. V shed 4 bases, J shed 4 bases, and the junction held 9 bases outside the gene matches. Germline V gene data show CDR1 as LNHDA and CDR2 as SQIVND (reference sequence). The CDR3 is CASSTGQGIHYEQYF. The CDR3 DNA reads as TGTGCCAGTAGTACTGGACAGGGAATCCATTACGAGCAGTACTTC.

J is TRBJ1-3 and V is TRBV19; tentative D call: TRBD1 (6 bases). This CDR3 comprises 14 residues. V lost 7 bases to trimming and J lost 3 bases, with 13 bases between them. The germline gives CDR1 LNHDA, CDR2 SQIVND (reference sequence). CDR3 sequence reads: CASTLQGGGNTIYF. In DNA form, the CDR3 reads TGTGCCAGTACCCTACAGGGAGGTGGAAACACCATATATTTT.

The table lists this clone with a count of one. This sequence joins TRBV15 and TRBJ1-4, with no clear D. Trimming took off 5 bases at V and 8 bases at J, with 15 bases between the two ends. CDR1 is LNHNV and CDR2 is YYDKDF in the germline V gene (reference sequence). The CDR3 spans 14 residues. The CDR3 loop is CATSGRGEGEKLFF. Here the CDR3 DNA reads TGTGCCACCAGCGGAAGAGGAGAGGGAGAAAAACTGTTTTTT.

The rearrangement joins TRBV10-1 to TRBJ2-7; D remains ambiguous. V lost 3 bases, J lost 6 bases, and 12 bases lay in between. From germline, CDR1 is WNHNN and CDR2 SYGVQD (reference sequence). The length of the CDR3 is 13 residues. The CDR3 nucleotides are TGCGCCAGCAGTGAATATACGAGAGGCGAGCAGTACTTC. Its protein product is CASSEYTRGEQYF.

The chain carries TRBV7-7 and TRBJ2-1, with D possibly being TRBD1 or TRBD2 (5 bases each). From germline, CDR1 is SSHAT and CDR2 FNYEAQ (reference sequence). Trimming cost V 3 bases and J 1 base, with 7 bases left between them. CDR3 length: 14 residues. Here the CDR3 DNA reads TGTGCCAGCAGCTTGAGGGGTTCCTACAATGAGCAGTTCTTC. Its translation: CASSLRGSYNEQFF.

The V call is TRBV19, the J call TRBJ1-5; 7 nucleotides agree with TRBD1. The V gene's germline CDR1 is LNHDA and CDR2 SQIVND (reference sequence). The J segment lost 4 bases and the V segment lost 10 bases, leaving 13 bases of the junction unmatched. This CDR3 spans 15 amino acids. The CDR3 DNA is TGTGCCACAACTAGGGGGACAGCTAATAATCAGCCCCAGCATTTT. It yields the protein CATTRGTANNQPQHF.

V gene TRBV19 combines with J gene TRBJ1-4, with unresolved D. From germline, CDR1 is LNHDA and CDR2 SQIVND (reference sequence). V gave up 3 bases and J gave up 4 bases, with 12 bases separating them. The CDR3 length is 15 residues. The CDR3 DNA reads TGTGCCAGTAGTATCCAAGGATGGGTTAATGAAAAACTGTTTTTT. This sequence encodes CASSIQGWVNEKLFF.

The chain uses TRBV11-3 and TRBJ2-7; D is perhaps TRBD1 (5 bases). Germline lookup yields CDR1 SGHNT and CDR2 YENEEA. The CDR3 is made up of 14 amino acids. V dropped 3 bases and J dropped 2 bases, with 11 bases sitting between them. The CDR3 sequence is CASSFQQGPYEQYF. The CDR3 DNA follows: TGTGCCAGCAGCTTTCAGCAGGGCCCCTACGAGCAGTACTTC.

V and J are TRBV6-8 and TRBJ1-3, with unresolved D. The CDR3 sequence is 13 residues long. Trimming shortened V by 8 bases and J by 0 bases, and 8 bases separated the two germline ends. Germline V gene lookup returns CDR1 MNHGY and CDR2 SAAAGT. CDR3 DNA sequence: TGTGCCAGCGGTGGGAGCTCTGGAAACACCATATATTTT. The encoded protein is CASGGSSGNTIYF.

V and J are TRBV7-6 and TRBJ2-3; 9 bases agree with TRBD1. Per the germline V gene, CDR1 is SGHVS and CDR2 is FNYEAQ. This CDR3 has 16 residues. V shed 4 bases and J 2 bases; nucleotides not matched to a gene: 7. The chain's CDR3 is CASSSRQGGTTDTQYF. The CDR3 region has the DNA TGTGCCAGCAGCTCAAGACAGGGGGGAACCACAGATACGCAGTATTTT.

The chain joins TRBV6-8 to TRBJ1-2; the D is unclear. The CDR3 spans 14 residues. In germline, CDR1 is MNHGY, CDR2 SAAAGT. V lost 4 bases to trimming and J lost 3 bases, with 12 bases between them. The chain's CDR3 is CASSSSLRHYGYTF. CDR3 sequence (DNA): TGTGCCAGCAGTTCTTCCCTCCGCCACTATGGCTACACCTTC.

J is TRBJ1-5 and V is TRBV30; no firm D call. CDR3 length: 12 amino acids. V lost 6 bases and J lost 5, with 11 bases in between. CDR1 is GTSNPN and CDR2 is SVGIG in the germline V gene (reference sequence). CDR3 sequence: CACSEAHQPQHF. CDR3 coding DNA: TGTGCCTGTTCGGAGGCTCATCAGCCCCAGCATTTT.

The rearrangement links TRBV23-1 to TRBJ1-2; no definite D call. TRBV23-1 belongs to the ORF category, with a function that is uncertain. The CDR3 sequence is 13 residues long. The V end lost 8 bases, the J end lost 8 bases, and 18 bases lay between the germline ends. The CDR3 protein is CASLPRVHWGYTF. The CDR3 coding sequence is TGCGCCAGCCTACCACGGGTTCACTGGGGCTACACCTTC.

In nucleotides, the CDR3 is TGTGCCAGTAGTATGGGCCTCGGAAACACCATATATTTT. As protein: CASSMGLGNTIYF. The gene calls are TRBV19 and TRBJ1-3; the D is unclear. This CDR3 spans 13 amino acids. The V end lost 3 bases, the J end lost 4 bases, and 7 bases lay between the germline ends. CDR1 is LNHDA, CDR2 SQIVND, per germline (reference sequence).

V is TRBV6-4 and J is TRBJ2-7; D may be TRBD2 (6 bases). The V gene lost 5 bases and the J gene lost 3 bases, with 20 bases spanning the gap. The CDR3 is 16 amino acids. Per the germline V gene, CDR1 is MRHNA and CDR2 is SNTAGT. CDR3 sequence reads: CASSSPLARSIYEQYF. The DNA for the CDR3 is TGTGCCAGCAGTTCCCCGCTAGCGAGGTCCATCTACGAGCAGTACTTC.

A few counts support this clone. This rearrangement joins TRBV15 to TRBJ2-7, with D uncertain. Per the germline V gene, CDR1 is LNHNV and CDR2 is YYDKDF (reference sequence). CDR3 length: 14 amino acids. Trimming took off 6 bases at V and 0 bases at J, with 12 bases between the two ends. CDR3: CATSELSSSYEQYF. CDR3 in DNA: TGTGCCACCAGTGAGCTTAGTAGCTCCTACGAGCAGTACTTC.

The gene calls are TRBV19 and TRBJ2-2; the D gene is possibly TRBD2 (6 bases). The V end lost 6 bases, the J end lost 0 bases, and 11 bases lay between the germline ends. The CDR3 runs to 15 residues. CDR1 and CDR2 from the germline V gene are LNHDA and SQIVND (reference sequence). The CDR3 sequence is CASRGGGTNTGELFF. The CDR3 nucleotides read TGTGCCAGTAGGGGGGGTGGTACGAACACCGGGGAGCTGTTTTTT. Supplemented by reference TRBV19 and TRBJ2-2, the full variable domain reads DGGITQSPKYLFRKEGQNVTLSCEQNLNHDAMYWYRQDPGQGLRLIYYSQIVNDFQKGDIAEGYSVSREKKESFPLTVTSAQKNPTAFYLCASRGGGTNTGELFFGEGSRLTVL.

This chain uses TRBV19 with TRBJ1-1; D is unclear. The CDR3 consists of 14 residues. CDR1 is LNHDA, CDR2 SQIVND, per germline (reference sequence). V was shortened by 5 bases and J by 1 base, with 11 bases between the two germline ends. The CDR3 is CASSLRSTNTEAFF. Written as DNA, the CDR3 is TGTGCCAGTAGTTTAAGGAGCACGAACACTGAAGCTTTCTTT. The variable domain in full, completed from reference TRBV19 and TRBJ1-1, reads DGGITQSPKYLFRKEGQNVTLSCEQNLNHDAMYWYRQDPGQGLRLIYYSQIVNDFQKGDIAEGYSVSREKKESFPLTVTSAQKNPTAFYLCASSLRSTNTEAFFGQGTRLTVV.

In the case of this clone: One end of the junction does not line up with germline, which may come from a read error. CDR3 bases: TGTGCCAGCAGTAACTCTGACAGGGTCGAGCAGTACTTC. The encoded protein is CASSNSDRVEQYF. V is TRBV6-8 and J is TRBJ2-7; TRBD1 matches 7 bases. Germline V CDR1 and CDR2: MNHGY, SAAAGT. This CDR3 has 13 amino acids.

CDR3: CSVKGTADSYEQYF. The CDR3 nucleotides read TGCAGCGTTAAAGGGACAGCAGATTCCTACGAGCAGTACTTC. The chain uses TRBV29-1 and TRBJ2-7, with 7 bases identical to TRBD1. Losses at the gene ends were 5 bases for V and 1 base for J; bases not matched to a gene: 8. The CDR3 extends over 14 amino acids. Germline CDR1 SQVTM, CDR2 ANQGSEA.

The rearrangement links TRBV4-1 to TRBJ2-1; 9 bases agree with TRBD2. The J segment lost 0 bases and the V segment lost 2 bases, leaving 5 bases of the junction unmatched. The CDR3 sequence is 17 residues long. Germline assignment: CDR1 MGHRA and CDR2 YSYEKL. The CDR3 is CASSQSGGRASYNEQFF. DNA of the CDR3: TGCGCCAGCAGCCAAAGCGGCGGGAGGGCCTCCTACAATGAGCAGTTCTTC.

The chain employs TRBV5-1 and TRBJ2-7; a weak D match, TRBD1 (5 bases). Germline V gene lookup returns CDR1 SGHRS and CDR2 YFSETQ. The CDR3 has 15 amino acids. V was clipped by 4 bases and J by 2 bases, with 16 bases between them. DNA for the CDR3: TGCGCCAGCAGCACATCGAAGGACATCACCTACGAGCAGTACTTC. Protein: CASSTSKDITYEQYF. The whole variable domain, filled in from reference TRBV5-1 and TRBJ2-7, reads KAGVTQTPRYLIKTRGQQVTLSCSPISGHRSVSWYQQTPGQGLQFLFEYFSETQRNKGNFPGRFSGRQFSNSRSEMNVSTLELGDSALYLCASSTSKDITYEQYFGPGTRLTVT.

As for this clone: Relative to the germline gene, one junction end is altered; a read error may explain this. J is TRBJ1-6 and V is TRBV15; D is ambiguous. CDR3 length: 14 amino acids. Germline assignment: CDR1 LNHNV and CDR2 YYDKDF (reference sequence). The CDR3 nucleotides read TGTGCCACCAGCAGAGATAAGGGAGATCGGATTGGCTACTTT. Encoded protein: CATSRDKGDRIGYF.

The chain uses TRBV29-1 and TRBJ2-1; 7 positions agree with TRBD1. Losses at the gene ends were 5 bases for V and 3 bases for J; bases not matched to a gene: 7. The length of the CDR3 is 14 residues. Looked up from germline, CDR1 is SQVTM and CDR2 is ANQGSEA. In nucleotides, the CDR3 is TGCAGCGTTAATGAACAGGGGTACTACAATGAGCAGTTCTTC. It is translated as CSVNEQGYYNEQFF.